These T cell receptor beta chains were read from a single sample in a study of T cells after yellow fever vaccination. TCRdb redid the calling of the 5' RACE reads with MiXCR, one entry per CDR3 protein. The sample contains 320,000 or so distinct CDR3 sequences, around 8.1% of which appear only once. The sequenced sample was PBMCs, obtained around 45 days after the first yellow fever vaccination. The receptors shown here come from a man aged 18 to 29 who received the YFV17D yellow fever vaccine. CDR3s include the opening cysteine and the closing phenylalanine or tryptophan. D genes are given only for firm matches. Size values are once, few and many counts, or a class for expanded clones, and some rows have none.

.	.	TRBV4-3	TRBJ2-3	CASSQGRAWTDTQYF
.	TRBD1	TRBV7-2	TRBJ1-6	CASSLVGTGGYNSPLHF
many	TRBD2	TRBV7-3	TRBJ2-1	CASSLLAASNEQFF
.	.	TRBV6-2/TRBV6-3	TRBJ2-1	CASRLGRGIEQFF
.	.	TRBV7-9	TRBJ2-7	CASSLDLNRDVHF
.	.	TRBV12-3/TRBV12-4	TRBJ2-1	CASSFQLGREQFF
few	TRBD2	TRBV20-1	TRBJ2-1	CSPGSGGTNEQFF
.	.	TRBV20-1	TRBJ1-5	CSARPQGSQPQHF
few	TRBD2	TRBV20-1	TRBJ2-2	CSARGLAGGSANTGELFF
few	.	TRBV9	TRBJ1-2	CASSVEPKANYGYTF
.	.	TRBV5-4	TRBJ2-7	CASSVDPNEQYF
many	.	TRBV10-3	TRBJ2-5	CAIRGDRLYQETQYF
few	.	TRBV5-1	TRBJ1-5	CASSPGGGLGNQPQHF
.	.	TRBV12-3/TRBV12-4	TRBJ2-5	CASRPGHNQETQYF
many	.	TRBV5-1	TRBJ1-1	CASQLGVTGNAEAFF
.	.	TRBV5-4	TRBJ2-1	CASSLSSGGPREQFF
many	.	TRBV19	TRBJ2-3	CASNSYFEGGDTQYF
few	TRBD1	TRBV7-2	TRBJ2-3	CASIRTGPADTQYF
.	TRBD1	TRBV5-1	TRBJ1-3	CASSPDGTAPPGNTIYF
many	.	TRBV12-3/TRBV12-4	TRBJ2-5	CASSLLLDQETQYF
.	.	TRBV29-1	TRBJ2-5	CSVVGGFQETQYF
.	.	TRBV7-9	TRBJ1-5	CASSSTGYGQPQHF
few	.	TRBV9	TRBJ2-3	CASSVGGDSSTDTQYF
many	.	TRBV29-1	TRBJ2-3	CSVGWGGHTDTQYF
.	.	TRBV12-3/TRBV12-4	TRBJ1-1	CASRISGEPFF
.	.	TRBV5-1	TRBJ2-1	CASSPAPGSRGYNEQFF
few	TRBD2	TRBV6-4	TRBJ2-1	CASSESGGLYNEQFF
few	.	TRBV4-1	TRBJ1-3	CASSLMPRGSGNTIYF
few	.	TRBV5-1	TRBJ2-5	CASSSSPVETQYF
.	.	TRBV27	TRBJ1-6	CASSQGRSPLHF
many	.	TRBV5-1	TRBJ2-1	CASSLGTYNEQFF
few	.	TRBV13	TRBJ2-7	CASSLVQSSYEQYF
.	.	TRBV20-1	TRBJ1-4	CSARDGPNEKLFF